The source of this TCR beta chain is a study of OX40 agonist ivuxolimab in advanced cancers. Study at large: Every 2 weeks, patients received ivuxolimab intravenously, dosed at 0.01 to 10 mg/kg. Three partial responders included one hepatocellular carcinoma patient and two cutaneous melanoma patients.

The data were produced by immunoSEQ multiplex PCR, yet TCRdb's version contains in-frame clones alone and is incomplete. Here the sample spans some 25,000 clones, around four fifths being singletons. Germline V lookup: CDR1 MNHEY, CDR2 SVGAGI. V gave up 10 bases and J gave up 4 bases; unmatched junction bases: 7. The length of the CDR3 is 13 residues. The sequence was obtained from an adult with an advanced solid tumor such as melanoma, head and neck, liver or kidney cancer. The starting material was CD4+ or CD8+ T cells sorted from blood, obtained in a trial of the OX40 agonist ivuxolimab. The chain recombines TRBV6-5 with TRBJ1-1; the match to TRBD1 covers 9 bases. CDR3 sequence reads: CATRQGEITEAFF. Here the CDR3 DNA reads TGTGCCACCAGACAGGGGGAGATCACTGAAGCTTTCTTT.